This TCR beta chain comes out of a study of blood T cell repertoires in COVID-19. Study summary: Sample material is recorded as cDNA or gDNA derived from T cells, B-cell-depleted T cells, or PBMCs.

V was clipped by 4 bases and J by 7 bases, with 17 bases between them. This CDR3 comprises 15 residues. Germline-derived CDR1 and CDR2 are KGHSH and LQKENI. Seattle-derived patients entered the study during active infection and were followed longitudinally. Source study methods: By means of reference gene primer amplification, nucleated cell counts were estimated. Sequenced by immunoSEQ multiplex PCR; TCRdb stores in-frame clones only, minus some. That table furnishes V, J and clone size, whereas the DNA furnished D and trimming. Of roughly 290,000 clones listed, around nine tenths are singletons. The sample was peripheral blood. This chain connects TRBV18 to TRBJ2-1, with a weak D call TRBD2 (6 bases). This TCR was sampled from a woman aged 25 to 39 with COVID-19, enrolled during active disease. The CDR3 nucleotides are TGTGCCAGCTCACAGACTAGTCTCGGAGGAAATGAGCAGTTCTTC. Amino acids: CASSQTSLGGNEQFF.